This TCR beta chain was identified in a study of CD8+CD57+ T cells in acquired aplastic anemia. Study-level information: The average read count for CD4+ cells in healthy donors was around 11 million. Regarding the study as a whole: Around 30 sequences, all CD8+ CDR3, were shared between patients and controls.

Genomic DNA provided the template from which TCR beta VDJ and CDR3 profiles were obtained. MiXCR, run by TCRdb on the reads, gives a single entry per CDR3 protein. The top ten clones hold 30% to 35% of a sample with approximately 98,000 distinct CDR3 sequences, under 60% of them seen once. In its sample, this clonotype is medium-sized (0.01 to 0.1%). The antigen is not known. In germline, CDR1 is SQVTM, CDR2 ANQGSEA. CDR3 length equals 11 residues. V dropped 3 bases and J dropped 6 bases, with 8 bases sitting between them. The J gene is TRBJ1-1, the V gene TRBV29-1; D is possibly TRBD1 (5 bases). The sample taken for sequencing was sorted CD4+, CD8+, or CD8+CD57+ T cells (not recorded which) from PBMCs. The receptor comes from a human donor in good health, serving as a control. The chain's CDR3 is CSVDRDSEAFF. The CDR3 coding sequence is TGCAGCGTTGACAGGGACTCTGAAGCTTTCTTT.